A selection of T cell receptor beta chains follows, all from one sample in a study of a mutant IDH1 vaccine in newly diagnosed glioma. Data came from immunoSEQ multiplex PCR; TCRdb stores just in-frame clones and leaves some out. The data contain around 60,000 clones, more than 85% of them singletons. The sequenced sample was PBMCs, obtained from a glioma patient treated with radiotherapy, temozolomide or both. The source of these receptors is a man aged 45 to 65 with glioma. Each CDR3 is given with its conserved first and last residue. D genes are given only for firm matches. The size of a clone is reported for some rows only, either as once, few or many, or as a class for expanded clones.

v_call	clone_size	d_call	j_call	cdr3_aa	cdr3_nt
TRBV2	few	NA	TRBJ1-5	CASNRQGNQPQHF	TGTGCCAGCAATAGGCAGGGCAATCAGCCCCAGCATTTT
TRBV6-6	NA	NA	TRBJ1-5	CASITGQGQPQHF	TGTGCCAGCATCACAGGTCAGGGTCAGCCCCAGCATTTT
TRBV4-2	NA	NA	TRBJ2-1	CASSRDVGQYNEQFF	TGTGCCAGCAGCCGAGACGTCGGACAGTACAATGAGCAGTTCTTC
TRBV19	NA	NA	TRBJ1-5	CASSIAGPGNQPQHF	TGTGCCAGTAGTATTGCAGGACCTGGAAATCAGCCCCAGCATTTT
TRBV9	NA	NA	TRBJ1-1	CASSVDGGITEAFF	TGTGCCAGCAGCGTAGACGGGGGGATCACTGAAGCTTTCTTT
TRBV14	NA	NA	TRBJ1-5	CASSQDSLGGEYSSYSNQPQHF	TGTGCCAGCAGCCAAGACTCGTTAGGGGGGGAGTATTCCTCCTATAGCAATCAGCCCCAGCATTTT
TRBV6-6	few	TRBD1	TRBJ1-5	CASSYSSGGQPQHF	TGTGCCAGCAGTTACAGTTCAGGGGGTCAGCCCCAGCATTTT
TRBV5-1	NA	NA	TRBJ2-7	CASSLGRDYEQYF	TGCGCCAGCAGCCTGGGACGGGATTACGAGCAGTACTTC
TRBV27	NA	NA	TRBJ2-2	CASSLGTGELFF	TGTGCCAGCAGTTTAGGCACCGGGGAGCTGTTTTTT
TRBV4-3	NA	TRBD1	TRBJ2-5	CASSQGAGGYQETQYF	TGCGCCAGCAGCCAAGGGGCAGGGGGATACCAAGAGACCCAGTACTTC
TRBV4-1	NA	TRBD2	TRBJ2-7	CASSLGTSGSYEQYF	TGCGCCAGCAGCCTCGGGACTAGCGGGAGTTACGAGCAGTACTTC
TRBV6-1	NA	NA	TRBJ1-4	CASRGRHPNEKLFF	TGTGCCAGCAGGGGGCGGCACCCTAATGAAAAACTGTTTTTT
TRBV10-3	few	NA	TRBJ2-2	CAISPLEGGNTGELFF	TGTGCCATCAGCCCCCTTGAGGGGGGCAACACCGGGGAGCTGTTTTTT
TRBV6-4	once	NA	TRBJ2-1	CASSDSVRKGEQFF	TGTGCCAGCAGTGACTCCGTTCGTAAGGGTGAGCAGTTCTTC
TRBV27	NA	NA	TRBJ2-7	CASSFGGGSYEQYF	TGTGCCAGCAGTTTTGGTGGGGGGTCTTACGAGCAGTACTTC
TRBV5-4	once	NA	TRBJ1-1	CASSLGGKNTEAFF	TGTGCCAGCAGCTTGGGGGGGAAAAACACTGAAGCTTTCTTT
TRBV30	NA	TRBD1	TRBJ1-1	CAWKRTGFDEAFF	TGTGCCTGGAAAAGGACAGGTTTTGATGAAGCTTTCTTT
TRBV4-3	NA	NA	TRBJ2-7	CASSQVFKAGEQYF	TGCGCCAGCAGCCAAGTGTTTAAAGCTGGCGAGCAGTACTTC
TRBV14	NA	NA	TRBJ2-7	CASSQVSLYEQYF	TGTGCCAGCAGCCAAGTGAGTCTTTACGAGCAGTACTTC
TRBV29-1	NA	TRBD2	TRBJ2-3	CSHRPGLATDTQYF	TGCAGCCACCGCCCCGGACTAGCTACAGATACGCAGTATTTT
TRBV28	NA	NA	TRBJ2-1	CASRKQSYNEQFF	TGTGCCAGCAGGAAACAGAGCTACAATGAGCAGTTCTTC
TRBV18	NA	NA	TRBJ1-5	CASSPTGALDQPQHF	TGTGCCAGCTCACCCACTGGGGCGCTTGATCAGCCCCAGCATTTT
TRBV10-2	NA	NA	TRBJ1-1	CASSNLSGGEAFF	TGCGCCAGCAGCAACCTAAGCGGGGGCGAAGCTTTCTTT
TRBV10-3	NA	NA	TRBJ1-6	CAISESAGSYNSPLHF	TGTGCCATCAGTGAGTCGGCTGGGAGCTATAATTCACCCCTCCACTTT
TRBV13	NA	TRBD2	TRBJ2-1	CASSLGWTSSSRQFF	TGTGCCAGCAGCTTAGGATGGACTAGCTCCTCGAGGCAGTTCTTC
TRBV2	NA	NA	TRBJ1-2	CASSGNGYGYTF	TGTGCCAGCAGTGGAAACGGCTATGGCTACACCTTC
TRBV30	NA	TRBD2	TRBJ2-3	CAWSAPGSGAFDTQYF	TGTGCCTGGAGTGCCCCGGGGAGCGGGGCCTTCGATACGCAGTATTTT
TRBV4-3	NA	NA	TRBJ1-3	CASSQGRASGNTIYF	TGCGCCAGCAGCCAAGGCCGGGCCTCTGGAAACACCATATATTTT
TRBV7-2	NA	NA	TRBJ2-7	CASSLGFAYEQYF	TGTGCCAGCAGCTTAGGTTTCGCCTACGAGCAGTACTTC
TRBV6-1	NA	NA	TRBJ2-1	CASSGLGYNEQFF	TGTGCCAGCAGTGGTCTGGGCTACAATGAGCAGTTCTTC
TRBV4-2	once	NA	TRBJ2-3	CASSQIQGLFTDTQYF	TGTGCCAGCAGCCAAATTCAAGGACTTTTCACAGATACGCAGTATTTT
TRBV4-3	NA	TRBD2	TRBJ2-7	CASSLLAGDEQYF	TGCGCCAGCAGCCTCCTAGCGGGGGACGAGCAGTACTTC
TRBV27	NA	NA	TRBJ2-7	CASSLGLNYEQYF	TGTGCCAGCAGTTTAGGACTTAACTACGAGCAGTACTTC
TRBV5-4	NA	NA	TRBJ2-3	CASSSGTIGTDTQYF	TGTGCCAGCAGCTCCGGGACAATTGGCACAGATACGCAGTATTTT
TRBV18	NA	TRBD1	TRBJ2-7	CAGHRSGDRVYEQYF	TGTGCCGGCCACCGCTCCGGGGACAGGGTATACGAGCAGTACTTC
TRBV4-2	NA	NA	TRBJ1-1	CASSQMTDNTEAFF	TGTGCCAGCAGCCAGATGACAGATAACACTGAAGCTTTCTTT
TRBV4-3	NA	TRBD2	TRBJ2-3	CASSLRLAGGYTSTDTQYF	TGCGCCAGCAGCCTCCGCCTAGCGGGGGGATACACTAGCACAGATACGCAGTATTTT
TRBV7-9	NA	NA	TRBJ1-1	CASSLIMDKTEAFF	TGTGCCAGCAGCTTAATAATGGACAAGACTGAAGCTTTCTTT
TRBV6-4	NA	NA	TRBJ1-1	CASSAKRNTEAFF	TGTGCCAGCAGTGCAAAGAGGAACACTGAAGCTTTCTTT
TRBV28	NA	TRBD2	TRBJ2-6	CASTFGGTGANVLTF	TGTGCCAGCACCTTCGGGGGGACTGGGGCCAACGTCCTGACTTTC
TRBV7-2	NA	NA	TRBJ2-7	CASSSGRNFGSEQYF	TGTGCCAGCAGCTCGGGACGGAACTTCGGGAGCGAGCAGTACTTC
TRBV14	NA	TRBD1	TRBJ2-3	CASSQDPRTGGTDTQYF	TGTGCCAGCAGCCAAGATCCTAGGACAGGAGGCACAGATACGCAGTATTTT
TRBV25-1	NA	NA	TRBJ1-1	CASSESRGGSGRRSEAFF	TGTGCCAGCAGTGAATCCAGGGGAGGGTCCGGCCGGCGGTCTGAAGCTTTCTTT
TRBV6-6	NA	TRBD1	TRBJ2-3	CASQLGQGGTDTQYF	TGTGCCAGCCAGCTCGGACAGGGGGGGACAGATACGCAGTATTTT
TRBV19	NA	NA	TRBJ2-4	CASSLDTGRAKNIQYF	TGTGCCAGTAGCCTCGACACAGGGAGAGCCAAAAACATTCAGTACTTC
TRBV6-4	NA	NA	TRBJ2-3	CASSVRGDDDTQYF	TGTGCCAGCAGTGTCAGGGGGGACGACGATACGCAGTATTTT
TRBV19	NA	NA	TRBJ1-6	CASRTGRDNSPLHF	TGTGCCAGTAGGACGGGACGGGATAATTCACCCCTCCACTTT
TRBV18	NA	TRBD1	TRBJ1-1	CASSSGTANTEAFF	TGTGCCAGCTCATCCGGGACAGCGAACACTGAAGCTTTCTTT
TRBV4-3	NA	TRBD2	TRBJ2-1	CASSRSGGAYNEQFF	TGCGCCAGCAGCCGCAGCGGGGGGGCCTACAATGAGCAGTTCTTC
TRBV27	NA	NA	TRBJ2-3	CASSLWRADTQYF	TGTGCCAGCAGTTTATGGCGTGCAGATACGCAGTATTTT
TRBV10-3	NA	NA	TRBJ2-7	CAISEGSSYEQYF	TGTGCCATCAGTGAGGGCAGCTCCTACGAGCAGTACTTC
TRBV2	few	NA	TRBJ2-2	CASIWGEANTGELFF	TGTGCCAGCATTTGGGGGGAGGCGAACACCGGGGAGCTGTTTTTT
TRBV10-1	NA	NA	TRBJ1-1	CASSGGAARDTEAFF	TGCGCCAGCAGTGGGGGAGCGGCAAGGGACACTGAAGCTTTCTTT
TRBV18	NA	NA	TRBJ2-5	CASSPPTRYQETQYF	TGTGCCAGCTCACCACCGACCAGGTACCAAGAGACCCAGTACTTC
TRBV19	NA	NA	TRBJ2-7	CASRRQSSYEQYF	TGTGCCAGTAGGAGACAGTCCTCCTACGAGCAGTACTTC